The 6 T cell receptor beta chains below all came from one sample that was sequenced in a study of cytomegalovirus exposure and HLA in healthy donors. PCR primers comprised 60 Vbeta and 13 Jbeta primers. Sequencing used immunoSEQ multiplex PCR; TCRdb keeps in-frame clones, though not all of them. This sample's table has 150,000 to 200,000 clones. The sequencing sample was made of PBMCs. All receptors derive from a man aged 30 to 39 in good health and CMV-seronegative.

Comment on this clone: One junction end disagrees with the germline gene, perhaps due to a read error. V usage is TRBV19 and J usage is TRBJ1-2; TRBD1 agrees at 8 bases. CDR3 length equals 15 residues. Germline V gene data show CDR1 as LNHDA and CDR2 as SQIVND (reference sequence). In DNA form, the CDR3 reads TGTGCCAGTAGGATAGCAGGGGGCGCGTTCTTTGGCTACACCTTC. Translation gives CASRIAGGAFFGYTF.

The rearrangement uses TRBV30 and TRBJ2-1; 7 bases fit TRBD2. The CDR3 totals 14 residues. The V gene's germline CDR1 is GTSNPN and CDR2 SVGIG (reference sequence). V was clipped by 1 base and J by 8 bases; unmatched bases: 8. The CDR3 sequence: CAWSEGTNWDEQFF. CDR3 nucleotides: TGTGCCTGGAGTGAGGGGACTAACTGGGATGAGCAGTTCTTC.

The chain uses TRBV2 and TRBJ2-3; 13 positions agree with TRBD2. The V gene end was trimmed by 4 bases and the J gene end by 1 base; junction bases not matched to a gene: 5. The V gene's germline CDR1 is SNHLY and CDR2 FYNNEI. The CDR3 totals 17 residues. CDR3 nucleotides: TGTGCCAGCAGTGTATGGACTAGCGGGAGAGGCACAGATACGCAGTATTTT. It specifies CASSVWTSGRGTDTQYF.

V and J are TRBV11-2 and TRBJ1-2; no firm D call. The CDR3 sequence is 15 residues long. Germline-derived CDR1 and CDR2 are SGHAT and FQNNGV. The ends were cut back, 1 base at V and 2 bases at J, with 11 bases in the middle. CDR3 coding DNA: TGTGCCAGCAGCTTAGGGGCTGGACTAAACTATGGCTACACCTTC. Protein sequence: CASSLGAGLNYGYTF.

Points on this clone: This sample includes further DNA sequences coding for the same CDR3. The V call is TRBV6-5, the J call TRBJ1-5, with TRBD1 as a possible D gene (6 bases). Deletions cut 2 bases from V and 6 bases from J, with 11 bases between. Germline V gene sequence: CDR1 MNHEY, CDR2 SVGAGI. The CDR3 consists of 14 residues. The CDR3 sequence: CASSYGGGSQPQHF. The CDR3 region has the DNA TGTGCCAGCAGTTACGGCGGGGGCAGTCAGCCCCAGCATTTT.

This chain links TRBV7-2 with TRBJ1-2; D remains unclear. Germline CDR1 and CDR2: SGHTA and FQGNSA. V lost 6 bases and J 0 bases, leaving 8 bases between the germline ends. CDR3 size: 13 residues. CDR3 sequence: CASRSTANYGYTF. The CDR3 DNA is TGTGCCAGCAGATCCACAGCTAACTATGGCTACACCTTC.